This TCR beta chain stems from a study of beta chain features in type 1 diabetes. Study overall: There were some 110 million sorted cells examined across all samples. The study's findings and limits: Type 1 diabetes patients showed a moderate but significant shortening of TCRB CDR3s in all four CD4+ subsets.

From germline, CDR1 is SEHNR and CDR2 FQNEAQ (reference sequence). Trimming cost V 5 bases and J 1 base; bases outside gene matches: 10. There are 16 residues in the CDR3. Remarks on this clone: Its antigen is still unknown.

Only one heparinised blood draw was taken per donor, and its volume averaged about 120 mL. cDNA synthesis used the whole RNA isolate, giving expressed TCRB sequences. Sequencing used immunoSEQ multiplex PCR; TCRdb keeps in-frame clones, though not all of them. This table holds about 700,000 clones, 10% to 15% found once. The specimen was naive CD4+ T cells from blood. This chain joins TRBV7-9 and TRBJ2-7; 8 bases agree with TRBD1. This receptor was identified in a man between 18 and 29 years old with type 1 diabetes. CDR3 in amino acids: CASSLWTGQFSYEQYF. Written as DNA, the CDR3 is TGTGCCAGCAGCCTATGGACAGGGCAATTTTCCTACGAGCAGTACTTC.